This TCR beta chain was recovered during a study of cytomegalovirus exposure and HLA in healthy donors (dated by TCRdb to about 2017). Background on the whole study: According to a later analysis, one platform produced both the roughly 110 validation repertoires and the 670 or so repertoires of the first cohort. The study aimed to test whether signatures of past pathogen exposure could be identified by cataloging public T cell receptors. In addition to the first cohort of 650 to 800 subjects, a separate validation cohort of under 150 different subjects was used. The study combined high-throughput TCR immunosequencing, statistical association of individual TCRs with disease status, and machine learning to predict cytomegalovirus infection status. What the authors observed across the whole study: Cytomegalovirus status was reported to be diagnosed by the classifier with high specificity and sensitivity in both the original and validation cohorts. In the study, roughly 160 TCR beta chains were listed as associated with cytomegalovirus. All 120 or so repertoires were used to score co-occurrence in the validation cohort in a later analysis, because that analysis had no HLA typing for the cohort. A later analysis found that TCRs clustered in the first cohort also tended to co-occur in the 120 validation repertoires, with 94% of cluster scores above 0. Three of the identified cytomegalovirus-associated TCR beta chains were confirmed in vitro to be specific for cytomegalovirus antigens. While some public TCRs were present in many individuals, most TCR sequences turned up only very rarely across donors. The authors suggested that the approach could potentially be generalized to other disease states and immunological phenotypes.

CDR1 is given as WSHSY and CDR2 as SAAADI, both from the germline V gene. A distance of 2 bases separates the germline ends of V and J, which lose 4 bases and 1 base respectively. The CDR3 goes from the cysteine to the phenylalanine over 12 residues. The sequence is cut down to CDR3 DNA, 36 bases in frame from base 1. This clone has just one count. What antigen it recognizes has not been identified. Base qualities were left out, and no much larger clone turns up one base away. Separate from the roughly 700-subject first cohort, the validation cohort of about 120 subjects was the group to which the donors belonged. The receptor library was made with the immunoSEQ multiplex PCR assay. The authors' analysis ran thus. A statistical classification framework was built for diagnosing cytomegalovirus status from the catalog of TCR beta chain sequences. TCRdb carries this immuneACCESS record with in-frame sequences only. Its versions omit some clonotypes, under half of them owing to an unresolved V gene in the studies checked, with the rest unexplained. V, J and clone size derive from that table, while D and trimming were established from the DNA sequence. This sample lists about 160,000 clones; 70% to 90% were detected once. The ten largest clones represent 2% to 2.5% of the sample.

Sequencing was done on a sample of PBMCs. The sequence is built from TRBV10-2 and TRBJ1-5; the D gene cannot be resolved reliably. The TCR sequence derives from a woman between 18 and 29 years old in good health and CMV-seronegative. In nucleotides, the sequence is TGCGCCAGCAGTGTAAGCAATCAGCCCCAGCATTTT. The translation is CASSVSNQPQHF.